The text below deals with one TCR beta chain. Its target is not known. The CDR3 loop spans 13 amino acids. V was cut by 4 bases and J by 7 bases, with 11 bases left in between. Germline assignment: CDR1 SGHRS and CDR2 YFSETQ. Method: immunoSEQ multiplex PCR; TCRdb's copy keeps in-frame clones and lacks some. Of 40,000 or so clones in the sample, around 85% were seen once. Time point indicated: week 23, last vaccination. It was 300 ug of mutant IDH1 20-mer peptide that made up each vaccine dose, given with topical imiquimod. This sample is drawn from a study of a mutant IDH1 vaccine in newly diagnosed glioma. Overall study context: All eight of the vaccinations patients received fell in weeks 1, 3, 5, 7, 11, 15, 19 and 23. Patients were started on vaccination 4-6 weeks after radiotherapy alone, or with temozolomide cycles. Before enrollment, patients got radiotherapy alone, temozolomide alone, or mostly the combination.

Study-level findings and limits: Any relationship between pseudoprogression and changes in top peripheral T cell clonotypes seemed absent.

The input for sequencing was PBMCs, taken from a glioma patient whose treatment included an IDH1 peptide vaccine. This clonotype was sampled from a woman under 30 with glioma. Some clones in this sample may be carry-over from other donors' samples. This chain uses TRBV5-1 with TRBJ1-4; D gene ambiguous. The CDR3 spells CASSPNPGEKLFF. In DNA form, the CDR3 reads TGCGCCAGCAGCCCAAATCCGGGTGAAAAACTGTTTTTT.